The sequence of this T cell receptor (beta chain) was determined in a study of early T cells in non-severe SARS-CoV-2 infection. Individual cDNA molecules carried attached unique molecular identifiers. TCRdb processed the 5' RACE reads anew with MiXCR; each CDR3 protein has one entry. This table has roughly 40,000 distinct CDR3 sequences, less than 7% appearing once. The CDR3 sequence is 14 residues long. The ends lost 4 bases at V and 1 base at J; junction bases unmatched: 3. Looked up from germline, CDR1 is PRHDT and CDR2 is FYEKMQ (reference sequence). This clonotype was observed a few times. This clonotype originated in an adult who was a healthcare worker with PCR-confirmed SARS-CoV-2 infection or an uninfected control (not recorded which). The chain employs TRBV13 and TRBJ1-1; 7 nucleotides line up with TRBD1. Sequenced input: whole blood. Here the CDR3 reads CASSSRQGNTEAFF. For the CDR3, the DNA is TGTGCCAGCAGCTCCAGACAGGGGAACACTGAAGCTTTCTTT. Using reference TRBV13 and TRBJ1-1 for the parts outside the CDR3, the full variable domain is AAGVIQSPRHLIKEKRETATLKCYPIPRHDTVYWYQQGPGQDPQFLISFYEKMQSDKGSIPDRFSAQQFSDYHSELNMSSLELGDSALYFCASSSRQGNTEAFFGQGTRLTVV.